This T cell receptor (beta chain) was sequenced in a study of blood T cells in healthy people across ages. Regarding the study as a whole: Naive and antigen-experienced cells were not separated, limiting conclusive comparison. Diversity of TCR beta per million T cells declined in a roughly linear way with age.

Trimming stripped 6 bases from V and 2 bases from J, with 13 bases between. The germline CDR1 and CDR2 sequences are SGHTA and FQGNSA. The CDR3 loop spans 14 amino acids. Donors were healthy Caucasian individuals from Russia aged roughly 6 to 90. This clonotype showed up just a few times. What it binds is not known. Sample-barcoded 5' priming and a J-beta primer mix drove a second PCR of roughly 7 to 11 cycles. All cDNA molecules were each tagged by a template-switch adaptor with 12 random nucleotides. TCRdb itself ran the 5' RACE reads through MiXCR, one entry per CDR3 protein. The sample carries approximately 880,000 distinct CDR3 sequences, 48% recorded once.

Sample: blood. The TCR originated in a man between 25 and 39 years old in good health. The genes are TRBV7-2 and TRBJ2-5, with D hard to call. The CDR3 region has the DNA TGTGCCAGCAGTACACCCGGCTCACAAGAGACCCAGTACTTC. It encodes CASSTPGSQETQYF.